Below are 18 T cell receptor beta chains sequenced from a single sample in a study of regulatory T cells in long-lasting Graves disease. Through Arm-PCR of CDR3 regions and iRepertoire HTBI primers, TCR beta libraries were built. TCRdb reprocessed the multiplex PCR reads via MiXCR and lists one record per CDR3 protein. The table records approximately 500,000 distinct CDR3 sequences, 20% to 25% of them present only once. The time point here: persistent/refractory GD, antithyroid drugs over 5 years with positive TRAb. The TCR library was made from RNA extracted from PBMCs. Material: peripheral blood mononuclear cells (PBMCs), obtained when the disease was refractory, from a patient treated with antithyroid drugs. Receptor source: a female donor with Graves disease.

This clonotype has more than one count but fewer than ten. The chain carries TRBV19 and TRBJ2-2; weak D call: TRBD2 (5 bases). This CDR3 is 16 amino acids long. Germline V gene lookup returns CDR1 LNHDA and CDR2 SQIVND (reference sequence). Deletions cut 6 bases from V and 2 bases from J, with 16 bases between. This CDR3 reads CASSLWRSGNTGELFF. DNA of the CDR3: TGTGCCAGTAGCCTCTGGAGGTCAGGCAACACCGGGGAGCTGTTTTTT.

This clonotype was picked up many times. The genes are TRBV7-2 and TRBJ2-7; TRBD1 matches 9 bases. Germline V gives CDR1 SGHTA, CDR2 FQGNSA. The CDR3 sequence is 15 residues long. The V segment lost 4 bases and the J segment 7 bases; nucleotides outside the gene matches: 11. The CDR3 region is CASSSPGTGMGEQYF. CDR3 sequence (DNA): TGTGCCAGCAGCTCTCCCGGGACAGGGATGGGAGAGCAGTACTTC.

This rearrangement joins TRBV3-1 to TRBJ1-4; the match to TRBD1 covers 7 bases. This CDR3 contains 16 residues. J was trimmed by 6 bases and V by 1 base; bases with no gene match: 8. Germline V CDR1 and CDR2: LGHDT, YNNKEL (reference sequence). This CDR3 is CASSQVLQGSDEKLFF. DNA of the CDR3: TGTGCCAGCAGCCAAGTGCTACAGGGGAGTGATGAAAAACTGTTTTTT.

In this sample, this clonotype turned up many times. The chain joins TRBV5-5 to TRBJ1-1; weak D call: TRBD1 (6 bases). The germline gives CDR1 SGHKS, CDR2 YYEKEE (reference sequence). There are 16 residues in the CDR3. Trimming cost V 4 bases and J 3 bases, with 19 bases left between them. DNA of the CDR3: TGTGCCAGCAGCCCAAAGCAGGGGATGATGGACACTGAAGCTTTCTTT. It is translated as CASSPKQGMMDTEAFF.

V is TRBV4-1 and J is TRBJ1-2, with D perhaps matching TRBD1 (6 bases). From germline, CDR1 is MGHRA and CDR2 YSYEKL. The CDR3 length is 17 residues. Trimming removed 3 bases at V and 5 bases at J, with 22 bases between. CDR3 protein: CASSQLEGGPHYYGYTF. CDR3 sequence (DNA): TGCGCCAGCAGCCAGTTGGAAGGGGGTCCCCATTATTATGGCTACACCTTC.

The chain carries TRBV28 and TRBJ2-2; 7 nucleotides align to TRBD2. This CDR3 region has 13 residues. Per the germline V gene, CDR1 is MDHEN and CDR2 is SYDVKM. The V gene end was trimmed by 8 bases and the J gene end by 1 base; junction bases not matched to a gene: 1. DNA for the CDR3: TGTGCCAGCCGCGGGGGGAACACCGGGGAGCTGTTTTTT. Its translation: CASRGGNTGELFF.

This clonotype has a handful of counts. The V gene is TRBV3-1, the J gene TRBJ1-2; TRBD1 agrees at 8 bases. This CDR3 contains 18 residues. CDR1 LGHDT and CDR2 YNNKEL come from the germline V gene (reference sequence). Losses at the gene ends were 2 bases for V and 3 bases for J; bases not matched to a gene: 14. The chain's CDR3 is CASSQSNPGQDRDYGYTF. The CDR3 bases are TGTGCCAGCAGCCAATCCAACCCGGGACAGGATCGGGACTATGGCTACACCTTC.

This clonotype was observed at least ten times. The rearrangement links TRBV2 to TRBJ2-7; 7 bases map to TRBD1. Trimming at V came to 7 bases and at J to 8 bases, leaving 8 bases not matched to a gene. Germline V CDR1 and CDR2: SNHLY, FYNNEI. The length of the CDR3 is 12 residues. Written as DNA, the CDR3 is TGTGCCAGCACGTGGGACAGAACCAAGCAGTACTTC. This gives the protein CASTWDRTKQYF. Supplemented by reference TRBV2 and TRBJ2-7, the full variable domain reads EPEVTQTPSHQVTQMGQEVILRCVPISNHLYFYWYRQILGQKVEFLVSFYNNEISEKSEIFDDQFSVERPDGSNFTLKIRSTKLEDSAMYFCASTWDRTKQYFGPGTRLTVT.

This chain connects TRBV11-1 to TRBJ2-3; 9 bases line up with TRBD1. V shed 5 bases and J 5 bases; nucleotides not matched to a gene: 5. Germline V CDR1 and CDR2: SGHAT, FQDESV (reference sequence). The CDR3 extends over 14 amino acids. The CDR3 spells CASSLGQGVDTQYF. In DNA form, the CDR3 reads TGTGCCAGCAGCCTGGGACAGGGTGTAGATACGCAGTATTTT.

This clonotype was detected many times. The rearrangement joins TRBV13 to TRBJ1-1; D is perhaps TRBD1 (6 bases). The length of the CDR3 is 15 residues. V was pared by 2 bases and J by 3 bases, with 13 bases between. Germline V gives CDR1 PRHDT, CDR2 FYEKMQ (reference sequence). This CDR3 is CASSLKGGSDTEAFF. In nucleotides, the CDR3 is TGTGCCAGCAGCTTAAAGGGGGGCTCGGACACTGAAGCTTTCTTT.

In its sample, this clonotype was seen many times. The gene calls are TRBV2 and TRBJ1-2; D may be TRBD1 (5 bases). This CDR3 is built from 15 residues. From germline, CDR1 is SNHLY and CDR2 FYNNEI. Trimming stripped 0 bases from V and 4 bases from J, with 12 bases between. The DNA of the CDR3 is TGTGCCAGCAGTGAAGCAGGCCTGGGGACCTATGGCTACACCTTC. Residues: CASSEAGLGTYGYTF.

The chain recombines TRBV19 with TRBJ1-1, with TRBD1 matching 8 bases. The CDR3 consists of 15 residues. After removal of 5 bases from V and 4 bases from J, the junction contained 9 bases not matched to a gene. Germline-derived CDR1 and CDR2 are LNHDA and SQIVND (reference sequence). The CDR3 protein is CASSSWTGRLTEAFF. Here the CDR3 DNA reads TGTGCCAGTAGTTCCTGGACAGGGCGGCTCACTGAAGCTTTCTTT.

The genes are TRBV7-2 and TRBJ1-5; no definite D call. From germline, CDR1 is SGHTA and CDR2 FQGNSA. The CDR3 is made up of 13 amino acids. V was shortened by 5 bases and J by 7 bases, with 12 bases between the two germline ends. The CDR3 region is CASSQIHIQPQHF. The CDR3, as DNA: TGTGCCAGCAGCCAAATCCACATCCAGCCCCAGCATTTT.

This clonotype was observed a handful of times. V gene TRBV20-1 combines with J gene TRBJ2-5; TRBD2 agrees at 11 bases. Germline CDR1 and CDR2: DFQATT and SNEGSKA (reference sequence). The CDR3 consists of 16 residues. V lost 3 bases, J lost 4 bases, and 10 bases stayed unmatched. The CDR3 DNA sequence: TGCAGTGCTAGGGGTAGCGGGGGGGCCAGTCGAGAGACCCAGTACTTC. Translation: CSARGSGGASRETQYF.

The chain recombines TRBV27 with TRBJ2-7; 8 nucleotides align to TRBD1. The V gene's germline CDR1 is MNHEY and CDR2 SMNVEV (reference sequence). Trimming at V came to 0 bases and at J to 2 bases, leaving 9 bases not matched to a gene. The CDR3 is made up of 17 amino acids. The CDR3 is CASSLSAGTGGTYEQYF. CDR3 nucleotides: TGTGCCAGCAGTTTATCGGCGGGAACAGGGGGGACCTACGAGCAGTACTTC.

This clonotype has at least ten counts. The rearrangement uses TRBV27 and TRBJ2-7; 9 bases line up with TRBD1. Germline-derived CDR1 and CDR2 are MNHEY and SMNVEV (reference sequence). This CDR3 spans 15 amino acids. Trimming cost V 6 bases and J 3 bases; bases outside gene matches: 9. The CDR3 DNA reads as TGTGCCAGCAGCGCGTTACAGGGGGCCGTCTACGAGCAGTACTTC. It is translated as CASSALQGAVYEQYF.

This clonotype has ten or more counts. The chain uses TRBV6-2 or TRBV6-3 and TRBJ1-1; possibly TRBD1 for D (5 bases). Germline V gene lookup returns CDR1 MNHEY and CDR2 SVGEGT. Trimming removed 4 bases from V and 2 bases from J, with 11 bases in between. The length of the CDR3 is 14 residues. The CDR3 DNA reads TGTGCCAGCAGTTGGGGGAAGTATAACACTGAAGCTTTCTTT. Protein: CASSWGKYNTEAFF.

This clonotype was detected a few times. Relative to the germline gene, one junction end is altered; a read error may explain this. The chain employs TRBV7-7 and TRBJ2-5, with 9 bases lining up with TRBD2. Per the germline V gene, CDR1 is SSHAT and CDR2 is FNYEAQ (reference sequence). The length of the CDR3 is 17 residues. CDR3 DNA: TGTGCTAGCAGCTTAGGGAGTCTAGCGGGAACCGGCGAGACCCAGTACTTC. As protein: CASSLGSLAGTGETQYF.